Following are 6 T cell receptor beta chains from one sample sequenced in a study of T cell repertoires in cytomegalovirus infection. Each CDR3 protein gets one entry after TCRdb re-called the reads with MiXCR. Of 510,000 or so distinct CDR3 sequences in the sample, 26% were seen once. The sample comprised PBMCs. The receptor set was obtained from a human donor in good health (CMV status not recorded). Some clones in this sample may be carry-over from other donors' samples.

V and J are TRBV7-9 and TRBJ1-4; the D gene is possibly TRBD1 (5 bases). V lost 7 bases, J lost 10 bases, and 10 bases lay in between. Per the germline V gene, CDR1 is SEHNR and CDR2 is FQNEAQ (reference sequence). This CDR3 is built from 11 residues. The chain's CDR3 is CASTLRGKLFF. CDR3 nucleotides: TGTGCCAGCACCCTTAGGGGAAAACTGTTTTTT.

The chain uses TRBV11-1 and TRBJ1-4, with D possibly TRBD1 on 6 matching bases. Germline CDR1 SGHAT, CDR2 FQDESV (reference sequence). V lost 3 bases to trimming and J lost 8 bases, with 19 bases between them. The CDR3 extends over 16 amino acids. The CDR3 coding sequence is TGTGCCAGCAGCTTCGGAGGGGGGAGTCAGGAGGAAAAACTGTTTTTT. Translation: CASSFGGGSQEEKLFF.

This clonotype occurred a few times. The chain links TRBV4-1 to TRBJ2-1; the D is unclear. Germline CDR1 and CDR2: MGHRA and YSYEKL. The CDR3 consists of 14 residues. The V gene lost 0 bases and the J gene lost 6 bases, with 9 bases spanning the gap. The CDR3 loop reads CASSQERYLNEQFF. In DNA, the CDR3 is TGCGCCAGCAGCCAAGAACGCTACCTCAATGAGCAGTTCTTC.

The chain has TRBV20-1 and TRBJ2-3; the match to TRBD2 covers 8 bases. The V and J ends lost 3 bases and 3 bases, in that order; junction bases with no gene match: 5. Germline CDR1 DFQATT, CDR2 SNEGSKA (reference sequence). The CDR3 totals 14 residues. The DNA for the CDR3 is TGCAGTGCTAGCGTACTAGCGGAGACAGATACGCAGTATTTT. It specifies CSASVLAETDTQYF.

The CDR3 DNA reads as TGCAGTGCTAGAGGGATCGAGGAAATGGAGTTCTTC. Protein product: CSARGIEEMEFF. This chain joins TRBV20-1 and TRBJ2-1; D unclear. The length of the CDR3 is 12 residues. Germline lookup yields CDR1 DFQATT and CDR2 SNEGSKA (reference sequence). With 1 base removed from V and 14 bases from J, the gap between germline ends came to 15 bases.

There are many counts of this clonotype. This rearrangement joins TRBV7-2 to TRBJ2-7; D uncertain. The CDR3 is 11 amino acids. Germline lookup yields CDR1 SGHTA and CDR2 FQGNSA. Deletions cut 5 bases from V and 3 bases from J, with 5 bases between. CDR3 protein: CASSPSYEQYF. CDR3 nucleotide sequence: TGTGCCAGCAGCCCCAGCTACGAGCAGTACTTC.